The source of this TCR beta chain is a study of technical replicates of blood from several donors. Some clones are missing from TCRdb's copy, which holds only in-frame ones; the method was immunoSEQ multiplex PCR. Of under 85,000 clones in the sample, just under 95% were seen once. V was cut by 5 bases and J by 6 bases, with 11 bases left in between. The length of the CDR3 is 12 residues. Germline V gene lookup returns CDR1 SGHNT and CDR2 YENEEA. The chain links TRBV11-3 to TRBJ2-7, with a weak D call TRBD2 (5 bases). This TCR derives from a human donor in good health. Sequenced material: T cells isolated from PBMCs. The CDR3 region is CASSPPGSEQYF. As DNA, the CDR3 is TGTGCCAGCAGCCCCCCGGGGAGCGAGCAGTACTTC.